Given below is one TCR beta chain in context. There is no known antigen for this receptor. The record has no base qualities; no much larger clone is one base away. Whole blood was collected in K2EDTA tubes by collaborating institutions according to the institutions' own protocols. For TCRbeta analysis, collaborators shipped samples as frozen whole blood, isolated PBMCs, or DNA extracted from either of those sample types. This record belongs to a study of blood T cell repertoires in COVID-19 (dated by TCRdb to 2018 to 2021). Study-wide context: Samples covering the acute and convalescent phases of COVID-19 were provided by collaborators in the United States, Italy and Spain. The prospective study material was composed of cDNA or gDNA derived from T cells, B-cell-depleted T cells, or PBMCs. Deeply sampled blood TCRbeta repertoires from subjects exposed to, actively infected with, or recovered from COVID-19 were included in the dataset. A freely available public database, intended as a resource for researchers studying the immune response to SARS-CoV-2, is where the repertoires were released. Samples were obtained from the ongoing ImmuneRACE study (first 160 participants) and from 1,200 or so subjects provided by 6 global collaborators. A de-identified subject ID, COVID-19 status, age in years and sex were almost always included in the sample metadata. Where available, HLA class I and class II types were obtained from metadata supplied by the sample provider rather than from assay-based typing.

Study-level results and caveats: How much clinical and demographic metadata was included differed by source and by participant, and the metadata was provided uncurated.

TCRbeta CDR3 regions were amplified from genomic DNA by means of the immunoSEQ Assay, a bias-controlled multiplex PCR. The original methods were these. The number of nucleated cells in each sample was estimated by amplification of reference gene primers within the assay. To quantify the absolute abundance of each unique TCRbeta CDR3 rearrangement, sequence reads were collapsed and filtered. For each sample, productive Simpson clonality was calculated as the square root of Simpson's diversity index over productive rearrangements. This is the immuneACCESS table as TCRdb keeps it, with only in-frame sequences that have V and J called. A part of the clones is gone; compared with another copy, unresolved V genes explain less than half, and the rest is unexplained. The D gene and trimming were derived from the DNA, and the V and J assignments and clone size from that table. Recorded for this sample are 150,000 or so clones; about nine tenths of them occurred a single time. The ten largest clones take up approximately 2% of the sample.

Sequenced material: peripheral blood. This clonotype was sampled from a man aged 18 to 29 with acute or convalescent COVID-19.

The nucleotide sequence reads TGTGCCAGCAGTAGACTAGCTGGGGAGACCCAGTACTTC. This translates into CASSRLAGETQYF. The rearranged chain carries TRBV12-3 or TRBV12-4 and TRBJ2-5; TRBD2 aligns with 7 central bases. From its cysteine to its phenylalanine, the CDR3 spans 13 amino acids. The retained sequence is limited to the CDR3, 39 bases, with the frame set at the first base. At the junction V is shortened by 5 bases and J by 5 bases; bases outside the gene matches: 5.